This TCR beta chain was sequenced during a study of blood T cell repertoires in COVID-19. Across the whole study: There were acute and convalescent COVID-19 samples, and they came from the United States, Italy and Spain.

Participant ages covered roughly 18 to 89 years across about two dozen US areas. Cohorts were determined from participant-reported clinical history. As processed by the authors: Amplification with reference gene primers provided the estimates of nucleated cell counts. Data came from immunoSEQ multiplex PCR; TCRdb stores just in-frame clones and leaves some out. V and J calls and clone size are copied from that table; D and trimming were computed from the DNA. Of some 180,000 clones listed, approximately 86% are singletons. Germline V gene sequence: CDR1 LNHDA, CDR2 SQIVND (reference sequence). Losses at the gene ends were 6 bases for V and 2 bases for J; bases not matched to a gene: 11. The CDR3 has 17 residues. This clone was detected a few times.

The sample consisted of PBMCs or T cells enriched from blood (not recorded which). The source of this sequence is a woman in her sixties or seventies with acute COVID-19. The chain is built from TRBV19 and TRBJ1-4, with 8 bases aligning to TRBD1. The CDR3 coding sequence is TGTGCCAGTAGGGGCAGGGGGCGCGGCGCGACTAATGAAAAACTGTTTTTT. As protein: CASRGRGRGATNEKLFF. The complete variable domain, with remaining parts taken from reference TRBV19 and TRBJ1-4, reads DGGITQSPKYLFRKEGQNVTLSCEQNLNHDAMYWYRQDPGQGLRLIYYSQIVNDFQKGDIAEGYSVSREKKESFPLTVTSAQKNPTAFYLCASRGRGRGATNEKLFFGSGTQLSVL.